These 7 T cell receptor beta chains share one sample of origin, sequenced in a study of blood T cell repertoires in COVID-19. Produced via immunoSEQ multiplex PCR; TCRdb's table is partial and in-frame only. This table holds 53,000 or so clones, over 85% found once. Sequenced input: peripheral blood. The receptors come from an elderly man with acute or convalescent COVID-19.

This chain links TRBV19 with TRBJ1-1; D call uncertain. This CDR3 comprises 17 residues. Trimming stripped 3 bases from V and 5 bases from J, with 22 bases between. The germline CDR1 and CDR2 sequences are LNHDA and SQIVND (reference sequence). The CDR3 sequence: CASSIRRLRDAGTEAFF. DNA for the CDR3: TGTGCCAGTAGTATTCGGAGACTGAGGGATGCGGGTACTGAAGCTTTCTTT.

V gene TRBV7-9 combines with J gene TRBJ2-3, with a possible D match to TRBD2 (7 bases). Germline loops: CDR1 SEHNR, CDR2 FQNEAQ (reference sequence). This CDR3 region has 12 residues. Written as DNA, the CDR3 is TGTGCTGGGGGGGCGAGCACAGATACGCAGTATTTT. Its translation is CAGGASTDTQYF.

J is TRBJ2-2 and V is TRBV18, with D possibly being TRBD2 (5 bases). Per germline, CDR1 KGHSH and CDR2 LQKENI. This CDR3 comprises 16 residues. The V and J ends lost 5 bases and 5 bases respectively, with 18 bases between them. The CDR3 region has the DNA TGTGCCAGCTCAGCAACTAGTGATCCTGGGACCGGGGAGCTGTTTTTT. Its protein product is CASSATSDPGTGELFF.

The rearrangement uses TRBV29-1 and TRBJ2-7; 9 positions agree with TRBD1. CDR3 length: 13 amino acids. V gave up 7 bases and J gave up 7 bases; unmatched junction bases: 11. In germline, CDR1 is SQVTM, CDR2 ANQGSEA. DNA for the CDR3: TGCAGCGCTTCCGGGACAGGGTCAGGAGAGCAGTACTTC. It translates to CSASGTGSGEQYF.

The rearrangement links TRBV5-8 to TRBJ1-2; 12 bases fit TRBD1. The CDR3 has 18 amino acids. Trimming at V came to 4 bases and at J to 4 bases, leaving 14 bases not matched to a gene. Germline loops: CDR1 SGHTS, CDR2 YDEGEE. CDR3 sequence reads: CASSPGRDRGRRAYGYTF. The CDR3 DNA reads TGTGCCAGCAGCCCGGGTCGGGACAGGGGGCGCAGGGCCTATGGCTACACCTTC.

J is TRBJ2-1 and V is TRBV11-2; D is possibly TRBD1 (6 bases). CDR1 SGHAT and CDR2 FQNNGV come from the germline V gene. V was trimmed by 5 bases and J by 4 bases, leaving 15 bases between them. This CDR3 has 15 amino acids. The CDR3 DNA is TGTGCCAGCAGCCCAAACCCGGACAGTTACAATGAGCAGTTCTTC. Translation: CASSPNPDSYNEQFF.

The chain carries TRBV10-3 and TRBJ2-3, with 7 bases lining up with TRBD1. This CDR3 region has 15 residues. The V and J ends lost 0 bases and 4 bases, in that order; junction bases with no gene match: 4. Germline V gives CDR1 ENHRY, CDR2 SYGVKD. The CDR3 sequence is CAISESSTGADTQYF. CDR3 in DNA: TGTGCCATCAGTGAGTCTTCTACAGGGGCAGATACGCAGTATTTT.